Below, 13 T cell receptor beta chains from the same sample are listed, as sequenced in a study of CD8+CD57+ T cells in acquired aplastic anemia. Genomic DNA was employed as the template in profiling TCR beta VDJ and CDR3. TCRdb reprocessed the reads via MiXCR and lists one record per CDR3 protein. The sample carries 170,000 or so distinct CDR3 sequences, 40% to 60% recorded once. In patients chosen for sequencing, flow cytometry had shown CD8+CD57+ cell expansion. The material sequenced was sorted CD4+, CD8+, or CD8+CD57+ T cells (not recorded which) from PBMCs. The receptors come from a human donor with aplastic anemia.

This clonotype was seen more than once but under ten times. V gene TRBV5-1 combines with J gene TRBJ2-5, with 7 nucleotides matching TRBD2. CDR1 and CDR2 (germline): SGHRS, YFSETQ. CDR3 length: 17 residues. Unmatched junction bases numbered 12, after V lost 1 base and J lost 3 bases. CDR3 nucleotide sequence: TGCGCCAGCAGCTTGTTGGATGGCGGGAGTGGGAAAGAGACCCAGTACTTC. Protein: CASSLLDGGSGKETQYF.

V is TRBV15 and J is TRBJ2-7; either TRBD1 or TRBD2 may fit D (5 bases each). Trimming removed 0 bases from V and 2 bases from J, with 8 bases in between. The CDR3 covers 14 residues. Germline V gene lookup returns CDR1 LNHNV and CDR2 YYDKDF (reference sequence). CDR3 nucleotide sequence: TGTGCCACCAGCAGAGATCTGGGACCCTACGAGCAGTACTTC. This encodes CATSRDLGPYEQYF.

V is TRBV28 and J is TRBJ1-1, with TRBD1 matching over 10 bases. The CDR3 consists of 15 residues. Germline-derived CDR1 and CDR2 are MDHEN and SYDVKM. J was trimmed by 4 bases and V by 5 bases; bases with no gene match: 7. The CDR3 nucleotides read TGTGCCAGCAGTGAGATGGGACAGGGGCCCACTGAAGCTTTCTTT. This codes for CASSEMGQGPTEAFF.

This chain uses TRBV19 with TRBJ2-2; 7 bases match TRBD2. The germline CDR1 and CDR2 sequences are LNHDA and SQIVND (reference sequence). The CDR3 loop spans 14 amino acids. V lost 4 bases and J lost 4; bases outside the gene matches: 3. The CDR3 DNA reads TGTGCCAGTAGTAGGACTAGTCTCACCGGGGAGCTGTTTTTT. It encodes CASSRTSLTGELFF.

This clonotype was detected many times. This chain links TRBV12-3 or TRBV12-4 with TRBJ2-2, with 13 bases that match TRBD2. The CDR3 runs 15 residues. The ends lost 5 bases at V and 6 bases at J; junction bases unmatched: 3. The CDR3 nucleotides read TGTGCCAGCAGTGGACTAGCGGGAGCTGCCGGGGAGCTGTTTTTT. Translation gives CASSGLAGAAGELFF.

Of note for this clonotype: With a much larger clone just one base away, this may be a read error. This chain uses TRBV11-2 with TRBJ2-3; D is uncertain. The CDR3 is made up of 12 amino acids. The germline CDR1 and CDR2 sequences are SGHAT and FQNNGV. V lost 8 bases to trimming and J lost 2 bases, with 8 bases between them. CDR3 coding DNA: TGTGCCAGCCTTGAAACCACAGATACGCAGTATTTT. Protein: CASLETTDTQYF. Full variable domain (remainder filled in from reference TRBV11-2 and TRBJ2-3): EAGVAQSPRYKIIEKRQSVAFWCNPISGHATLYWYQQILGQGPKLLIQFQNNGVVDDSQLPKDRFSAERLKGVDSTLKIQPAKLEDSAVYLCASLETTDTQYFGPGTRLTVL.

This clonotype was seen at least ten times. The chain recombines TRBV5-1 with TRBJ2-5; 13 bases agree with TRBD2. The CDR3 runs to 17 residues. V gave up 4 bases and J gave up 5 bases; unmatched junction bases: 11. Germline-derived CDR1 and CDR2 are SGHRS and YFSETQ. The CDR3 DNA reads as TGCGCCAGCAGCCGAACTAGCGGGAGGGCCAGGGTGGAGACCCAGTACTTC. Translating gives CASSRTSGRARVETQYF.

CDR3 sequence reads: CASSLKGQAFTGELFF. The CDR3 bases are TGTGCCAGCAGTTTAAAGGGACAGGCTTTCACCGGGGAGCTGTTTTTT. The chain joins TRBV11-2 to TRBJ2-2; TRBD1 matches 8 bases. Unmatched junction bases numbered 10, after V lost 6 bases and J lost 4 bases. The CDR3 is 16 residues long. Germline values: CDR1 SGHAT, CDR2 FQNNGV.

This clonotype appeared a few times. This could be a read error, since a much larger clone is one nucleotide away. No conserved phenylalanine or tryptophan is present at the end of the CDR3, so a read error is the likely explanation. This chain's CDR3 is CASSPLTSNTGELFS. For the CDR3, the DNA is TGTGCCAGCAGCCCCTTGACCTCGAACACCGGGGAGCTGTTTTCT. The chain employs TRBV14 and TRBJ2-2; D gene unclear. The CDR3 has 15 residues. Germline CDR1 and CDR2: SGHDN and FVKESK. The germline V and J ends were trimmed by 4 bases and 0 bases, with 9 bases remaining between them.

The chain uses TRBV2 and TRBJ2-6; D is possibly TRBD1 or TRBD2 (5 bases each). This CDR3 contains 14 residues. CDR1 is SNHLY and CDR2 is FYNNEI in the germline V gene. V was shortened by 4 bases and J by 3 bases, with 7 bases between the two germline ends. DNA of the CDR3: TGTGCCAGCAGTGGGGGGTATGGGGCCAACGTCCTGACTTTC. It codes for CASSGGYGANVLTF.

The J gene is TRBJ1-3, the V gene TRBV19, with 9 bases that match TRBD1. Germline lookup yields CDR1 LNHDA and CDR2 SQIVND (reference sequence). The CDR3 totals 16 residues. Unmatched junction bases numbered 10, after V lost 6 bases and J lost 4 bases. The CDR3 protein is CASSKGTGSAGNTIYF. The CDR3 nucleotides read TGTGCCAGTAGCAAAGGGACAGGGTCGGCAGGAAACACCATATATTTT.

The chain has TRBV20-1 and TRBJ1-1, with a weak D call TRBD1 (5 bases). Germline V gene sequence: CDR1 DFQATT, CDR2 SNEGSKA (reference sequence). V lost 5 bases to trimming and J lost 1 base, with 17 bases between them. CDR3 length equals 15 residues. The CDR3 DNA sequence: TGCAGTGCTTCAGGGATCCAAACGGGGAACACTGAAGCTTTCTTT. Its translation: CSASGIQTGNTEAFF.

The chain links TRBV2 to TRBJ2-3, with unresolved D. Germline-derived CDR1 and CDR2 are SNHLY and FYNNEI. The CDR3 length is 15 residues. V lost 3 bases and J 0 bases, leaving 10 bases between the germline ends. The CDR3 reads CASSDGTISTDTQYF. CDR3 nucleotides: TGTGCCAGCAGTGATGGTACGATTAGCACAGATACGCAGTATTTT.